This T cell receptor (beta chain) emerged from a study of TIL therapy for anti-PD-1-resistant metastatic lung cancer. The junction had 6 bases not matched to a gene; V was cut back by 4 bases and J by 6 bases. The CDR3 contains 13 residues. The germline CDR1 and CDR2 sequences are SGDLS and YYNGEE. Study findings and constraints: The cohort had more treatment-naive, never-smoker and oncogene-addicted patients than typical.

Specified time point: pre-treatment sample, taken before nivolumab and TIL therapy. Enrollment ran from October 2017 to January 2020. The immunoSEQ assay was v3. This table comes from immunoSEQ multiplex PCR, and its TCRdb copy is limited to in-frame clones, with some not included. Counted here are approximately 50,000 clones, around three quarters occurring once; the ten biggest clones make up approximately 16%. About this clone: The antigen remains undetermined.

Sequencing used blood, obtained at baseline. The TCR was taken from a man in his 70s with non-small cell lung cancer. This chain links TRBV9 with TRBJ2-7; TRBD1 matches 8 bases. CDR3 bases: TGTGCCAGCAGCCCTAGACAGGGGAGCGAGCAGTACTTC. Translation gives CASSPRQGSEQYF.